Included here is one T cell receptor (beta chain) sequence, with context. After extraction with the RNeasy kit, roughly 0.5 to 1 ug of the RNA was reverse transcribed using random hexamers. TCRdb itself ran the immunoSEQ multiplex PCR reads through MiXCR, one entry per CDR3 protein. The data contain roughly 150,000 distinct CDR3 sequences, approximately 95% of them seen just once; the ten biggest clones take up approximately 0.17%. Sequencing of TCR beta was carried out in blood CD8+ and CD4+ T cells. The source of the sample is a study of CD8 T cells in Susac syndrome. The CDR3 sequence is 14 residues long. V was pared by 6 bases and J by 0 bases, with 12 bases between. The germline V gene encodes CDR1 SEHNR and CDR2 FQNEAQ (reference sequence).

This chain connects TRBV7-9 to TRBJ2-7, with D perhaps TRBD1 (7 bases). The sequence derives from a human donor with Susac syndrome. Specimen: CD4+ T cells from PBMCs. CDR3 bases: TGTGCCAGCAGGGAGGGGACAGTCTCCTACGAGCAGTACTTC. It is translated as CASREGTVSYEQYF.